This entry describes one T cell receptor beta chain. A multiplex PCR was run with 60 Vbeta primers and 13 Jbeta primers. The protocol was immunoSEQ multiplex PCR, while the TCRdb copy is restricted to in-frame clones and leaves out a portion. This table holds about 160,000 clones, more than 75% found once. Germline CDR1 SGHDT, CDR2 YYEEEE. With 5 bases clipped from V and 1 base from J, the junction kept 6 bases outside the gene matches. The CDR3 totals 15 residues. The record originates from a study of cytomegalovirus exposure and HLA in healthy donors. Material: PBMCs. This receptor was taken from a man younger than 30 in good health and CMV-seropositive. The rearrangement uses TRBV5-6 and TRBJ1-1, with TRBD1 matching over 9 bases. CDR3 in DNA: TGTGCCAGCAGACAGACAGGGGGGTCGAACACTGAAGCTTTCTTT. It codes for CASRQTGGSNTEAFF. The whole variable domain, filled in from reference TRBV5-6 and TRBJ1-1, reads DAGVTQSPTHLIKTRGQQVTLRCSPKSGHDTVSWYQQALGQGPQFIFQYYEEEERQRGNFPDRFSGHQFPNYSSELNVNALLLGDSALYLCASRQTGGSNTEAFFGQGTRLTVV.